This passage covers 32 T cell receptor beta chains from one sample sequenced in a study of blood T cell repertoires in COVID-19. Sequencing was performed with immunoSEQ multiplex PCR; in TCRdb, only in-frame clones are kept and a portion is missing. This table has around 370,000 clones, 90% appearing once. The sample consisted of peripheral blood. These receptors all come from a man aged 18 to 35 with active or convalescent COVID-19.

The J gene is TRBJ1-2, the V gene TRBV16; possibly TRBD1 for D (5 bases). Trimming removed 6 bases at V and 3 bases at J, with 11 bases between. The germline V gene encodes CDR1 KGHSY and CDR2 FQNENV. This CDR3 region has 13 residues. The CDR3 coding sequence is TGTGCCAGCAGTACGGGGGTTGACTATGGCTACACCTTC. It specifies CASSTGVDYGYTF.

The CDR3 reads CASSTDRDQPQHF. CDR3 sequence (DNA): TGTGCCAGTAGTACCGACAGAGATCAGCCCCAGCATTTT. The chain combines TRBV19 with TRBJ1-5; possible D gene TRBD1, 5 bases. The V end lost 4 bases, the J end lost 5 bases, and 9 bases lay between the germline ends. The CDR3 runs 13 residues. Germline V gene data show CDR1 as LNHDA and CDR2 as SQIVND (reference sequence).

The chain joins TRBV7-2 to TRBJ1-2; D gene unclear. CDR3 length: 18 amino acids. Germline CDR1 is SGHTA and CDR2 is FQGNSA. V was shortened by 1 base and J by 3 bases, with 21 bases between the two germline ends. CDR3 sequence reads: CASSLDVWESPLYYGYTF. The CDR3, as DNA: TGTGCCAGCAGCTTAGATGTTTGGGAGTCGCCTCTCTACTATGGCTACACCTTC.

This rearrangement joins TRBV11-3 to TRBJ2-1, with 10 bases lining up with TRBD2. The germline gives CDR1 SGHNT, CDR2 YENEEA. The CDR3 is 17 residues long. With V trimmed by 1 base and J by 12 bases, 15 bases remained unmatched. Written as DNA, the CDR3 is TGTGCCAGCAGCTTAGGCTTGACTAGCGGGTATCGTGGGGGGCAGTTCTTC. Amino acids: CASSLGLTSGYRGGQFF.

The V call is TRBV7-6, the J call TRBJ2-2; 12 nucleotides match TRBD1. The V and J ends lost 4 bases and 4 bases, in that order; junction bases with no gene match: 4. The CDR3 loop spans 16 amino acids. From germline, CDR1 is SGHVS and CDR2 FNYEAQ. CDR3 amino acids: CASSSGQGAVTGELFF. CDR3 sequence (DNA): TGTGCCAGCAGCTCGGGACAGGGGGCGGTCACCGGGGAGCTGTTTTTT.

J is TRBJ1-5 and V is TRBV19; a weak D match, TRBD1 (5 bases). V was cut by 6 bases and J by 5 bases, with 11 bases left in between. Germline V CDR1 and CDR2: LNHDA, SQIVND (reference sequence). The CDR3 totals 13 residues. In DNA, the CDR3 is TGTGCCAGTAGCATTCAGGGTGATCAGCCCCAGCATTTT. This encodes CASSIQGDQPQHF. The complete variable domain, with remaining parts taken from reference TRBV19 and TRBJ1-5, reads DGGITQSPKYLFRKEGQNVTLSCEQNLNHDAMYWYRQDPGQGLRLIYYSQIVNDFQKGDIAEGYSVSREKKESFPLTVTSAQKNPTAFYLCASSIQGDQPQHFGDGTRLSIL.

This clone was counted a single time. This chain uses TRBV5-3 with TRBJ1-6; D is undetermined. TRBV5-3 is designated an ORF whose function remains uncertain. The CDR3 runs to 15 residues. V lost 1 base, J lost 10 bases, and 15 bases lay in between. CDR3 DNA sequence: TGTGCCAGAAGCTTGCCACCCGGGGAGGAATCACCCCTCCACTTT. It is translated as CARSLPPGEESPLHF.

The chain carries TRBV18 and TRBJ1-2, with D unclear. Germline CDR1 KGHSH, CDR2 LQKENI. The V end lost 3 bases, the J end lost 4 bases, and 12 bases lay between the germline ends. The CDR3 spans 14 residues. CDR3 bases: TGTGCCAGCTCACCTCTTTCCCGTTCCTATGGCTACACCTTC. Translation gives CASSPLSRSYGYTF.

The CDR3 sequence: CASSYPTGGVYEQYF. CDR3 coding DNA: TGTGCCAGCAGTTACCCGACAGGGGGAGTATACGAGCAGTACTTC. V is TRBV6-6 and J is TRBJ2-7; TRBD1 matches 9 bases. V was pared by 2 bases and J by 4 bases, with 6 bases of the junction left unmatched. The CDR3 runs 15 residues. CDR1 is MNHNY and CDR2 is SVGAGI in the germline V gene (reference sequence).

V is TRBV6-5 and J is TRBJ1-4, with TRBD1 identical over 7 bases. Germline lookup yields CDR1 MNHEY and CDR2 SVGAGI. The CDR3 consists of 14 residues. V was clipped by 6 bases and J by 4 bases; unmatched bases: 5. CDR3 DNA sequence: TGTGCCAGCAGAAGACAGGGTGGTAATGAAAAACTGTTTTTT. It codes for CASRRQGGNEKLFF.

In its sample, this clone was seen once. The rearrangement joins TRBV7-3 to TRBJ1-6; TRBD1 matches at 9 bases. The germline V gene encodes CDR1 SGHTA and CDR2 FQGTGA. Trimming removed 5 bases from V and 8 bases from J; junction bases left unmatched: 4. The CDR3 spans 14 residues. The CDR3 DNA reads as TGTGCCAGCAGCCAGGACAGGGGTCATTCACCCCTCCACTTT. Amino acid sequence: CASSQDRGHSPLHF.

V usage is TRBV2 and J usage is TRBJ1-4; D is uncertain. The ends were cut back, 6 bases at V and 0 bases at J, with 8 bases in the middle. CDR3 length: 14 residues. The germline CDR1 and CDR2 sequences are SNHLY and FYNNEI. The CDR3 is CASRQEATNEKLFF. As DNA, the CDR3 is TGTGCCAGCAGGCAGGAGGCAACTAATGAAAAACTGTTTTTT.

This chain links TRBV4-2 with TRBJ2-1; D is unclear. V lost 0 bases to trimming and J lost 3 bases, with 9 bases between them. This CDR3 region has 15 residues. The germline gives CDR1 LGHNA, CDR2 YNFKEQ. CDR3 coding DNA: TGTGCCAGCAGCCAAGATCGGCGGAGCTACAATGAGCAGTTCTTC. Translation gives CASSQDRRSYNEQFF.

The CDR3 sequence is CASSLTTGGVTQYF. CDR3 DNA: TGTGCCAGCAGTTTGACAACGGGAGGGGTGACCCAGTACTTC. V is TRBV27 and J is TRBJ2-5; 8 bases line up with TRBD2. The CDR3 totals 14 residues. Germline CDR1 and CDR2: MNHEY and SMNVEV (reference sequence). Trimming cost V 3 bases and J 7 bases; bases outside gene matches: 7.

The J gene is TRBJ1-1, the V gene TRBV7-3, with 8 bases fitting TRBD1. This CDR3 has 16 amino acids. Per the germline V gene, CDR1 is SGHTA and CDR2 is FQGTGA. V dropped 2 bases and J dropped 4; count of bases not matched to a gene: 9. The CDR3 coding sequence is TGTGCCAGCAGCTTAGCCCCCGGACAGGGAACCACTGAAGCTTTCTTT. Protein product: CASSLAPGQGTTEAFF.

The CDR3 region has the DNA TGTGCCAGCAGCCAAGAGGGACTAGAGGTTGGTGAAAAACTGTTTTTT. Its translation is CASSQEGLEVGEKLFF. V usage is TRBV3-1 (or the pseudogene TRBV3-2) and J usage is TRBJ1-4; possible D gene TRBD1, 5 bases. V dropped 0 bases and J dropped 7 bases, with 15 bases sitting between them. Germline values: CDR1 LGHDT, CDR2 YNNKEL (reference sequence). This CDR3 is built from 16 residues.

A few counts support this clone. A clone one base away is much larger, so this may be a read error. The same CDR3 can be traced to other DNA sequences in this sample. This chain connects TRBV4-3 to TRBJ2-7; TRBD1 might be the D (6 bases). Trimming took 0 bases from V and 4 from J, leaving 13 bases between them. From germline, CDR1 is LGHNA and CDR2 YSLEER. There are 15 residues in the CDR3. In DNA form, the CDR3 reads TGCGCCAGCAGCCAAGATCTCGGGACACTGTACGAGCAGTACTTC. Amino acids: CASSQDLGTLYEQYF.

The J gene is TRBJ1-5, the V gene TRBV7-3, with 7 bases lining up with TRBD1. The junction had 5 bases not matched to a gene; V was cut back by 2 bases and J by 4 bases. CDR1 and CDR2 from the germline V gene are SGHTA and FQGTGA. The CDR3 length is 15 residues. CDR3 sequence (DNA): TGTGCCAGCAGCTTAGCAGGGGGACCAAATCAGCCCCAGCATTTT. Protein: CASSLAGGPNQPQHF.

This sequence joins TRBV28 and TRBJ2-1, with D uncertain. In germline, CDR1 is MDHEN, CDR2 SYDVKM. This CDR3 is 16 amino acids long. Trimming stripped 6 bases from V and 0 bases from J, with 15 bases between. In nucleotides, the CDR3 is TGTGCCAGCAGACAACAAACAGTGAGCTCCTACAATGAGCAGTTCTTC. It is translated as CASRQQTVSSYNEQFF.

V gene TRBV5-6 combines with J gene TRBJ2-3; 9 bases fit TRBD1. The V segment lost 4 bases and the J segment 0 bases; nucleotides outside the gene matches: 6. The germline gives CDR1 SGHDT, CDR2 YYEEEE. The CDR3 runs to 16 residues. This chain's CDR3 is CASSPGTGRSTDTQYF. CDR3 nucleotides: TGTGCCAGCAGCCCCGGGACAGGGCGTAGCACAGATACGCAGTATTTT. Supplemented by reference TRBV5-6 and TRBJ2-3, the full variable domain reads DAGVTQSPTHLIKTRGQQVTLRCSPKSGHDTVSWYQQALGQGPQFIFQYYEEEERQRGNFPDRFSGHQFPNYSSELNVNALLLGDSALYLCASSPGTGRSTDTQYFGPGTRLTVL.

V usage is TRBV7-8 and J usage is TRBJ2-7; a possible D gene is TRBD2 (5 bases). Germline V gene lookup returns CDR1 SGHVS and CDR2 FQNEAQ. CDR3 size: 13 residues. The V end lost 2 bases, the J end lost 6 bases, and 11 bases lay between the germline ends. The CDR3: CASSLYVRVEQYF. In DNA, the CDR3 is TGTGCCAGCAGCTTATACGTGAGGGTCGAGCAGTACTTC.

The gene calls are TRBV10-3 and TRBJ1-1; D is possibly TRBD1 (5 bases). Trimming removed 6 bases from V and 4 bases from J, with 15 bases in between. The CDR3 has 14 amino acids. CDR1 ENHRY and CDR2 SYGVKD come from the germline V gene. CDR3 nucleotide sequence: TGTGCCATCAGGACCAGGGTCGACGGCACTGAAGCTTTCTTT. Amino acids: CAIRTRVDGTEAFF.

The V call is TRBV27, the J call TRBJ1-2; TRBD1 matches at 7 bases. Germline values: CDR1 MNHEY, CDR2 SMNVEV (reference sequence). This CDR3 contains 17 residues. J gave up 3 bases and V 6 bases, and 16 bases lay outside the gene matches. The DNA of the CDR3 is TGTGCCAGCAGCTCCATTGGCCCAAGACAGGGCTACTATGGCTACACCTTC. As protein: CASSSIGPRQGYYGYTF.

The V call is TRBV12-3 or TRBV12-4, the J call TRBJ2-3; D call uncertain. Trimming cost V 7 bases and J 0 bases, with 2 bases left between them. This CDR3 region has 11 residues. The CDR3 nucleotides read TGTGCCAGCACTAGCACAGATACGCAGTATTTT. Translation gives CASTSTDTQYF.

This chain links TRBV19 with TRBJ1-3, with no clear D. This CDR3 is 14 amino acids long. V was cut by 6 bases and J by 4 bases, with 13 bases left in between. CDR1 LNHDA and CDR2 SQIVND come from the germline V gene (reference sequence). The CDR3 loop is CASRIRGSGNTIYF. The CDR3 DNA reads as TGTGCCAGTAGGATACGGGGTTCGGGAAACACCATATATTTT.

The count of this clone is one. The rearrangement uses TRBV14 and TRBJ1-3; a possible D gene is TRBD1 (6 bases). Trimming took 0 bases from V and 0 from J, leaving 9 bases between them. Germline values: CDR1 SGHDN, CDR2 FVKESK. The CDR3 totals 16 residues. This chain's CDR3 is CASSQETGFSGNTIYF. CDR3 nucleotide sequence: TGTGCCAGCAGCCAAGAAACAGGGTTCTCTGGAAACACCATATATTTT.

This sequence joins TRBV10-3 and TRBJ2-2, with 10 bases that match TRBD2. CDR3 length equals 16 residues. The germline gives CDR1 ENHRY, CDR2 SYGVKD. The J segment lost 6 bases and the V segment lost 5 bases, leaving 9 bases of the junction unmatched. The CDR3 region is CAISKERGGHAGELFF. The DNA of the CDR3 is TGTGCCATCAGTAAGGAGCGGGGGGGCCACGCCGGGGAGCTGTTTTTT.

V is TRBV4-2 and J is TRBJ1-5; D is unclear. The ends were cut back, 4 bases at V and 5 bases at J, with 15 bases in the middle. Germline-derived CDR1 and CDR2 are LGHNA and YNFKEQ. This CDR3 has 15 residues. CDR3 DNA sequence: TGTGCCAGCAGCCCCTCAGTGAGGGAGCATCAGCCCCAGCATTTT. Protein sequence: CASSPSVREHQPQHF.

V usage is TRBV3-1 (or the pseudogene TRBV3-2) and J usage is TRBJ2-7; 11 bases align to TRBD2. The CDR3 is 16 amino acids. Germline trimming cut 4 bases from V and 7 bases from J; bases unmatched to any gene: 12. The germline V gene encodes CDR1 LGHDT and CDR2 YNNKEL (reference sequence). This CDR3 is CASSPRLAGGLGEQYF. In DNA form, the CDR3 reads TGTGCCAGCAGCCCCCGCTTAGCGGGAGGGCTGGGGGAGCAGTACTTC.

V gene TRBV7-3 combines with J gene TRBJ2-1, with TRBD1 matching 9 bases. The germline V gene has CDR1 SGHTA and CDR2 FQGTGA. V lost 5 bases and J lost 4; bases outside the gene matches: 3. This CDR3 region has 14 residues. In DNA form, the CDR3 reads TGTGCCAGCAGCCAGGGGACAGGGTACAATGAGCAGTTCTTC. This sequence encodes CASSQGTGYNEQFF.

The chain links TRBV19 to TRBJ2-3, with 7 positions matching TRBD2. Germline trimming cut 4 bases from V and 4 bases from J; bases unmatched to any gene: 14. CDR3 length: 17 amino acids. Germline assignment: CDR1 LNHDA and CDR2 SQIVND (reference sequence). In nucleotides, the CDR3 is TGTGCCAGTAGTAGACCTGGCGGGAGTTTAAGGGCAGATACGCAGTATTTT. It codes for CASSRPGGSLRADTQYF.

V is TRBV11-2 and J is TRBJ2-7; TRBD1 is a possible D gene (5 bases). Trimming removed 3 bases from V and 4 bases from J, with 13 bases in between. The CDR3 runs 14 residues. CDR1 and CDR2 from the germline V gene are SGHAT and FQNNGV. The CDR3, as DNA: TGTGCCAGCAGCTTGTGGTCAGGGTCGTACGAGCAGTACTTC. Translation gives CASSLWSGSYEQYF.